Reported below is one T cell receptor beta chain. This clone's antigen is unknown. No qualities accompany the bases; no much larger clone lies one base away. The treatment or condition label here, explained by the study, means: in vitro stimulation with specific CMV peptide epitopes to enrich CMV-specific T cells. The data originate from a study of T cell repertoires in cytomegalovirus infection (dated by TCRdb to the late 2010s). Describing the broader study: The peptide stimulations were aimed at well-studied HLA-B-restricted epitopes as well as recently identified HLA-C-restricted CMV epitopes, whose presentation resists viral immunomodulation. Because public TCR beta signatures pointed to carriage of CMV infection together with the matching HLA type, the HLA type of each donor mattered for the analysis.

V lost 6 bases and J lost 1 base; the stretch between them is 9 bases long. The CDR3 numbers 13 residues from cysteine through phenylalanine. Only the CDR3 DNA is retained, 39 bases long and in frame from the first base. Findings and caveats that apply to the study as a whole: In both this cohort and an independent cohort of 350 to 400 donors, the cumulative frequency of public TCR beta family members distinguished carriers of CMV infection plus the relevant HLA type. The ex vivo response was dominated by HLA-C-restricted CMV-specific TCR beta clonotypes, and the single most frequent clonotype in two of eight donors was supplied by these HLA-C-restricted clonotypes.

The sample was run on an Illumina HiSeq 1500. TCRdb trimmed the raw reads at Q25, called clones with MiXCR and kept productive beta chains. Rows matching on CDR3 protein sequence are summarized as one entry with the most common DNA and genes. Recorded for this sample are approximately 1,000,000 distinct CDR3 sequences; approximately 33% of them occurred a single time. Roughly 12% of the sample comes from the top ten. This TCR was sampled from a human donor in good health (CMV status not recorded). Some clones in this sample may be carry-over from other donors' samples. The rearrangement combines TRBV12-3 or TRBV12-4 with TRBJ2-5; TRBD1 is a weak D gene call, 5 bases matching. The sample was cultured CD8+ T cells from PBMCs, taken from culture after CMV antigen stimulation. The nucleotides read TGTGCCAGCAGGACAGCGTTCCAAGAGACCCAGTACTTC. It encodes CASRTAFQETQYF.